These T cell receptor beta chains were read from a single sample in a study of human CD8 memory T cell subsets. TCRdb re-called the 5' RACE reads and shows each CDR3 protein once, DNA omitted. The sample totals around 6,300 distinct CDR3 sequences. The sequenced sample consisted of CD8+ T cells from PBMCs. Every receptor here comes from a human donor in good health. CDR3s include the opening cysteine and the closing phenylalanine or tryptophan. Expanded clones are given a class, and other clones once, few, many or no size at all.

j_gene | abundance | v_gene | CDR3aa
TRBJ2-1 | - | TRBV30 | CAWNRRDLDYNEQFF
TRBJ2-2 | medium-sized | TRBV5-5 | CASSLGLVDTGELFF
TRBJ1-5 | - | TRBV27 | CASSLMAGVNQPQHF
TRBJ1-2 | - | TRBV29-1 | CSVDFRGQVYGYTF
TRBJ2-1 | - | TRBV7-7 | CASSRKPAGTSGYNEQFF
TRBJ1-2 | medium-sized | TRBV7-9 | CASSLRQGSDYGYTF
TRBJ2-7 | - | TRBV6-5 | CASSPGLAAYEQYF
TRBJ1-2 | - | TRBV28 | CASSPRTGNTYGYTF
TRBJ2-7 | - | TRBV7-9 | CASSGETDRAYEQYF
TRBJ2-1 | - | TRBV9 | CASSVEGSGTSGYNEQFF
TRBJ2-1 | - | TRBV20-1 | CSARDLNSGTGGRHNEQFF
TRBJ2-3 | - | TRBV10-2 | CASISGRLDTQYF
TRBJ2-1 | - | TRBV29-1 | CSVCGTSGTPLDEQFF
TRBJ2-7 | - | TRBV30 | CAWSSTHREQYF
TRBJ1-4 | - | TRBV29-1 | CSAGTGGEKLFF
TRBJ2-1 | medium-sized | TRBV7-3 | CASSPGTGEGYEQFF
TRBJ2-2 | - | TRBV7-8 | CASSLVEAANTGELFF
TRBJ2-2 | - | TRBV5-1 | CASSTSRGMGAGELFF
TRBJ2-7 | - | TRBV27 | CASSLDRAYEQYF
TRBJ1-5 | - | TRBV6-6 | CASSYSNSNQPQHF
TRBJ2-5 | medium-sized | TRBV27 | CASSPLGTRGTQYF
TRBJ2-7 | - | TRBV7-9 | CASSPEGSYEQYF
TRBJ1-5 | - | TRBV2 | CASSGGTSNQPQHF
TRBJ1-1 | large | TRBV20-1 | CSARRGGTEAFF
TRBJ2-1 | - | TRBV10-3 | CAISEGNRRYNEQFF
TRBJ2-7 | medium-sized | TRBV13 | CASRHRGAPSYEQYF
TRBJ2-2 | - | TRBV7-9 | CASKVTGPGELFF
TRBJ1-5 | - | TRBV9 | CASSPWDISNQPQHF
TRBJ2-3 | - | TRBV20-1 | CSARDLDTLITQYF
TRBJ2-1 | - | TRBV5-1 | CASSLKLEGQIEQFF
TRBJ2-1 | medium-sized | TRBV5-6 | CASSLGLANEQFF
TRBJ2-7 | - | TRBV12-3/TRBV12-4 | CASSPGTSGSEQYF